A selection of T cell receptor beta chains follows, all from one sample in a study of blood T cell repertoires in COVID-19. Sequencing was performed with immunoSEQ multiplex PCR; in TCRdb, only in-frame clones are kept and a portion is missing. The table has around 300,000 clones, 80% to 90% seen once. Sequenced input: PBMCs or T cells enriched from blood (not recorded which). These receptors all stem from a woman aged 18-30 years who had recovered from COVID-19. Both conserved end residues are part of each CDR3. Each record gives: J gene, D gene, V gene, clone size, CDR3 protein, CDR3 DNA. D genes are given only for firm matches. Size is omitted from some rows. Given values are once, few, many or a class for expanded clones.

TRBJ1-3 TRBD1 TRBV19 NA CASSNFGGQGHSGNTIYF TGTGCCAGTAGTAACTTTGGGGGACAGGGCCACTCTGGAAACACCATATATTTT
TRBJ2-3 TRBD1 TRBV5-5 NA CASSRGQGATDTQYF TGTGCCAGCAGCCGAGGACAGGGGGCAACAGATACGCAGTATTTT
TRBJ2-7 NA TRBV7-9 NA CASSLVQGHYEQYF TGTGCCAGCAGCTTAGTCCAGGGACACTACGAGCAGTACTTC
TRBJ2-5 TRBD2 TRBV5-1 NA CASSWGGLVWETQYF TGCGCCAGCAGCTGGGGGGGACTAGTGTGGGAGACCCAGTACTTC
TRBJ2-2 NA TRBV4-2 NA CASSLSGGELFF TGTGCCAGCAGCCTATCCGGCGGGGAGCTGTTTTTT
TRBJ2-1 NA TRBV19 NA CASSRLGELWGEQFF TGTGCCAGTAGTAGACTAGGAGAGCTATGGGGTGAGCAGTTCTTC
TRBJ1-2 NA TRBV7-2 NA CASSLALTGLWGYTF TGTGCCAGCAGCTTAGCGCTCACAGGTTTATGGGGCTACACCTTC
TRBJ1-1 NA TRBV19 NA CASSIRGPNTEAFF TGTGCCAGTAGTATTAGAGGGCCGAACACTGAAGCTTTCTTT
TRBJ1-2 TRBD1 TRBV3-1/TRBV3-2 NA CASSAGTGEGYTF TGTGCCAGCAGCGCAGGGACAGGAGAGGGCTACACCTTC
TRBJ1-6 TRBD1 TRBV3-1/TRBV3-2 NA CASRTGEDSPLHF TGTGCCAGCAGGACAGGGGAGGATTCACCCCTCCACTTT
TRBJ2-3 TRBD2 TRBV28 NA CASSLPSGGSTDTQYF TGTGCCAGCAGTTTACCTAGCGGGGGAAGCACAGATACGCAGTATTTT
TRBJ1-6 TRBD1 TRBV10-3 NA CAISVDRGGNSPLHF TGTGCCATCAGCGTTGACAGGGGCGGCAATTCACCCCTCCACTTT
TRBJ1-5 NA TRBV5-4 NA CASSLGLNNQPQHF TGTGCCAGCAGCTTGGGGCTTAACAATCAGCCCCAGCATTTT
TRBJ2-1 TRBD1 TRBV15 NA CATSRQTGVNEQFF TGTGCCACCAGCAGACAGACAGGGGTAAATGAGCAGTTCTTC
TRBJ1-4 NA TRBV3-1/TRBV3-2 NA CASSQDLPGLGEKLFF TGTGCCAGCAGCCAAGATCTCCCGGGGTTAGGGGAAAAACTGTTTTTT
TRBJ1-2 TRBD1 TRBV6-1 once CASSAPTGGQGYGYTF TGTGCCAGCAGTGCCCCTACCGGGGGACAGGGCTATGGCTACACCTTC
TRBJ1-6 NA TRBV2 NA CASSGRGSSYNSPLHF TGTGCCAGCAGTGGTCGGGGGAGCTCCTATAATTCACCCCTCCACTTT
TRBJ2-5 NA TRBV4-2 NA CASSQEVAGAYQETQYF TGTGCCAGCAGCCAAGAGGTTGCGGGGGCGTACCAAGAGACCCAGTACTTC
TRBJ1-5 NA TRBV18 NA CASSGGNSNQPQHF TGTGCCAGCTCAGGCGGAAATAGCAATCAGCCCCAGCATTTT
TRBJ2-5 TRBD2 TRBV4-2 NA CASSLGTSGGQETQYF TGTGCCAGCAGCTTAGGGACTAGCGGGGGACAAGAGACCCAGTACTTC
TRBJ2-5 TRBD2 TRBV4-1 NA CASSQDSGGAGKTQYF TGCGCCAGCAGCCAAGATAGCGGGGGGGCCGGGAAGACCCAGTACTTC
TRBJ2-2 NA TRBV6-1 NA CASSEDWSTGELFF TGTGCCAGCAGTGAAGACTGGTCCACCGGGGAGCTGTTTTTT
TRBJ2-7 TRBD1 TRBV6-5 NA CASRTGVPYEQYF TGTGCCAGCAGAACAGGGGTTCCCTACGAGCAGTACTTC
TRBJ1-6 TRBD1 TRBV9 NA CASSPFTGQGASPLHF TGTGCCAGCAGCCCCTTCACGGGACAGGGGGCCTCACCCCTCCACTTT
TRBJ2-5 TRBD2 TRBV7-7 NA CASSFGLAGQETQYF TGTGCTAGCAGCTTCGGACTAGCGGGGCAAGAGACCCAGTACTTC
TRBJ1-2 TRBD1 TRBV19 NA CASSSDRGRFYGYTF TGTGCCAGTAGTTCGGACAGGGGGAGGTTTTATGGCTACACCTTC
TRBJ1-5 NA TRBV19 once CASSAASLASNQPQHF TGTGCCAGTAGTGCCGCGAGCTTAGCTAGCAATCAGCCCCAGCATTTT
TRBJ2-1 TRBD1 TRBV5-5 NA CASSLGQGATEQFF TGTGCCAGCAGCTTGGGGCAGGGGGCCACTGAGCAGTTCTTC
TRBJ1-1 NA TRBV19 NA CASSWQMNTEAFF TGTGCCAGTAGTTGGCAGATGAACACTGAAGCTTTCTTT
TRBJ1-2 TRBD1 TRBV6-4 NA CASSAGGYGYTF TGTGCCAGCAGTGCAGGGGGCTATGGCTACACCTTC
TRBJ1-2 NA TRBV10-2 NA CASSEINYGYTF TGCGCCAGCAGTGAGATCAATTATGGCTACACCTTC
TRBJ1-5 TRBD1 TRBV28 NA CASNTGGDNQPQHF TGTGCCAGCAATACAGGGGGCGACAATCAGCCCCAGCATTTT
TRBJ1-6 NA TRBV7-2 NA CASSSDRGTNSPLHF TGTGCCAGCAGCTCAGATCGGGGAACTAATTCACCCCTCCACTTT
TRBJ1-4 NA TRBV15 once CATSRNPTVSNEKLFF TGTGCCACCAGCAGAAATCCCACAGTTTCTAATGAAAAACTGTTTTTT
TRBJ1-4 NA TRBV7-9 NA CASSLGGANEKLFF TGTGCCAGCAGCTTGGGAGGGGCTAATGAAAAACTGTTTTTT
TRBJ1-4 TRBD1 TRBV29-1 once CSVSDRATNEKLFF TGCAGCGTCTCTGACAGGGCAACTAATGAAAAACTGTTTTTT
TRBJ2-7 TRBD2 TRBV28 NA CASSPGTTYEQYF TGTGCCAGCAGTCCGGGGACTACCTACGAGCAGTACTTC
TRBJ2-7 TRBD1 TRBV18 NA CASSPGTGGRNEQYF TGTGCCAGCTCACCTGGGACAGGGGGACGAAACGAGCAGTACTTC
TRBJ1-1 NA TRBV2 NA CASTGGTEAFF TGTGCCAGCACTGGAGGGACTGAAGCTTTCTTT
TRBJ2-2 NA TRBV18 NA CASSAGAINTGELFF TGTGCCAGCTCGGCGGGGGCTATAAACACCGGGGAGCTGTTTTTT
TRBJ1-2 TRBD1 TRBV4-1 NA CASSQVGTGGNYGYTF TGCGCCAGCAGCCAAGTTGGGACAGGCGGAAACTATGGCTACACCTTC
TRBJ2-2 TRBD2 TRBV15 many CATSRSWERGVISGELFF TGTGCCACCAGCAGATCCTGGGAGCGGGGGGTTATCTCCGGGGAGCTGTTTTTT
TRBJ1-2 NA TRBV12-3/TRBV12-4 NA CASSLDSFGYTF TGTGCCAGCAGTTTAGATAGCTTCGGCTACACCTTC
TRBJ2-3 NA TRBV6-5 NA CASNPSPLSTDTQYF TGTGCCAGCAATCCTAGCCCCCTTAGCACAGATACGCAGTATTTT